This TCR beta chain was identified during a study of shared clonotypes between healthy human individuals. Study-wide context: CD4 naive cells filled three plates per donor, CD4 memory three, CD8 naive two and CD8 memory one. Study-wide points: Compared with memory subsets, naive subsets generally had larger estimated richness.

The V gene's germline CDR1 is MDHEN and CDR2 SYDVKM. The CDR3 extends over 15 amino acids. Unmatched junction bases numbered 7, after V lost 4 bases and J lost 3 bases. Into CD45RA+ naive and CD45RA-negative memory subsets, the CD4+ cells were split. On this clone: Its target is not known.

How the authors handled the data: ImmunoSEQ gave junction-only sequences without quality scores, so filtering differed. Repertoires were generated with immunoSEQ multiplex PCR, while TCRdb's copy carries only in-frame clones and drops some. From that table come the V and J calls and clone size; the DNA was used to work out D and trimming. The table includes 500,000 or so clones, roughly 95% detected once. This sequence originates from a woman in her twenties or thirties in good health. Source material: naive CD4+ T cells sorted from blood. Subset described: CD45RA+ positively selected. The chain combines TRBV28 with TRBJ1-1; 8 nucleotides match TRBD1. This CDR3 is CASSSQGQADTEAFF. CDR3 coding DNA: TGTGCCAGCAGTTCACAGGGACAGGCGGACACTGAAGCTTTCTTT.